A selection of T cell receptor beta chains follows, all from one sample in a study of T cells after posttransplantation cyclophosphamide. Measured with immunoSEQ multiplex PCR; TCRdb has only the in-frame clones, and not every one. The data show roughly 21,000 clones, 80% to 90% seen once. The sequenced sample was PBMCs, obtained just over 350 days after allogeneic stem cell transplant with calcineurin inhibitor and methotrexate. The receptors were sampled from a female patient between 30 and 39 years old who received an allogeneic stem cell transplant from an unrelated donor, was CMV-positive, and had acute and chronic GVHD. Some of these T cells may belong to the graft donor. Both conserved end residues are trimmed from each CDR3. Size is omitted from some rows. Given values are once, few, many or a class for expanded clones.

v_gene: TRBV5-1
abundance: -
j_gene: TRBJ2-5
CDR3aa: ASSVGRTGWISVETQY

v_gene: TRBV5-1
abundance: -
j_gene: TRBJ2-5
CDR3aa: ASSWWGGETQY

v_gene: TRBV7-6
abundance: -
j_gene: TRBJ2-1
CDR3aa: ASSLELGGSYNEQF

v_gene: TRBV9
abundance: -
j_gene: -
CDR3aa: ASSVAPSGSYEQY

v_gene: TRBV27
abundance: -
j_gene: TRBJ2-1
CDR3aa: ASSLSRGFYNEQF

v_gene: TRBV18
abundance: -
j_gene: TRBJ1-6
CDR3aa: ASSPGQVENSPLH

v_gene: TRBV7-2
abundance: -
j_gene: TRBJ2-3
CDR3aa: ASSLLGGRGTDTQY

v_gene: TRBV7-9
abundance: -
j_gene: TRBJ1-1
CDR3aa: ASVLRKGYREDTEAF

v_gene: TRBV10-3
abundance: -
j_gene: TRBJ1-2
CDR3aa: AITETANYGYT

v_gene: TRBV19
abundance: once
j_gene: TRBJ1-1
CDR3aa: ASKVQGAGTEAF

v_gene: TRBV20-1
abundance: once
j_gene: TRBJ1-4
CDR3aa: SARDVGKLF

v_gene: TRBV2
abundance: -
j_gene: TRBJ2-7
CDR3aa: ASSVPGVSYEQY

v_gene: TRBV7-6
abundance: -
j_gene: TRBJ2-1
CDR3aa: ASSLEGSPAGQF

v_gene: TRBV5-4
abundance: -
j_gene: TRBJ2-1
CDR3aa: ASRSGTTNNEQF

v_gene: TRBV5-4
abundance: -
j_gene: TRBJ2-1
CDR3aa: ASSLRTGFDEQF

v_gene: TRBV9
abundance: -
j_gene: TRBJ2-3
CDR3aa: ASSPRTVSTDTQY

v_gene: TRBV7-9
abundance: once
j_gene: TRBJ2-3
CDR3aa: ASSLGLAGGPADTQY

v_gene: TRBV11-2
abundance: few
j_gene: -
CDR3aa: ASSPSGGVAGGRPYEQY

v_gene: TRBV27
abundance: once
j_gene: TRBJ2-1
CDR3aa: ASSSPSSEQF

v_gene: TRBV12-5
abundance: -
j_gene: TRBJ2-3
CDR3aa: ASGLIGTTGYGTDTQY

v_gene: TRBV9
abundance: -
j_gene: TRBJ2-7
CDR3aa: ASSPEGSGYEQY

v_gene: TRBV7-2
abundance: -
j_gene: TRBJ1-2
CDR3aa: ASSSYREGFYGYT

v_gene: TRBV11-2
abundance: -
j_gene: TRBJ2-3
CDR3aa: ASSPQGTSRTDTQY

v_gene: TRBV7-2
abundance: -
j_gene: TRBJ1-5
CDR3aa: ASSLGGFSDQPQH

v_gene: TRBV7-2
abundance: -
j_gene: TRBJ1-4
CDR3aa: ASSPTGGNSEKLF

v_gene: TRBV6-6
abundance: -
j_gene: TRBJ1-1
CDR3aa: ATVGNTEAF

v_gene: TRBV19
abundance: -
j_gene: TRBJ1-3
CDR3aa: ASSLGQSSGNTIY

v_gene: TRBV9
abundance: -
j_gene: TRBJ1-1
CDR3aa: ASSVALGGQAF

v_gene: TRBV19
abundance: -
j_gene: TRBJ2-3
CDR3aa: ASSIGQVGDTQY

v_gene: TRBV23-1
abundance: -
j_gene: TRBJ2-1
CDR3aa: ASSLNSGSSYNEQF

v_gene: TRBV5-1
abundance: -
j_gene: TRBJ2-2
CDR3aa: ASSLNGQGYTGELF

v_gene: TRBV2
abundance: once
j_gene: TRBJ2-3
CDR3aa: ASSLTSGRDTQY

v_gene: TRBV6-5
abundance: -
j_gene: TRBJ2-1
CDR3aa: ATSVGGPRNEQF

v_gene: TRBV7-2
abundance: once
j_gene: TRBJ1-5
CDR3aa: ASSSRASLGAYQPQH

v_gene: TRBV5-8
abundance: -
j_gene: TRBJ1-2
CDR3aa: ASSGYRGRSIGYT

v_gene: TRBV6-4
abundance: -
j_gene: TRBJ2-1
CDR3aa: ASSDSLAGYNEQF

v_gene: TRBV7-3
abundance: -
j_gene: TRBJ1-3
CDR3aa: ASSPGTGIGNTIY